This TCR beta chain originates from a study of blood T cell repertoires in COVID-19. The CDR3 has 15 amino acids. Germline lookup yields CDR1 MDHEN and CDR2 SYDVKM. The J segment lost 4 bases and the V segment lost 1 base, leaving 3 bases of the junction unmatched. In the authors' methods: Reference gene primer amplification yielded estimated nucleated cell counts. Using immunoSEQ multiplex PCR, the repertoire was profiled, and TCRdb retains in-frame clones only, with some absent. The DNA was the basis for D and trimming; V, J and clone size are from that table. The table shows about 140,000 clones, with 80% to 90% occurring only once.

The receptor's source is a human donor with acute or convalescent COVID-19. The donor label of this sample is uncertain. Sequenced input: peripheral blood. V and J are TRBV28 and TRBJ1-4, with TRBD1 matching over 7 bases. CDR3 loop: CASSLSQGGNEKLFF. CDR3 nucleotides: TGTGCCAGCAGTTTATCCCAGGGGGGTAATGAAAAACTGTTTTTT.